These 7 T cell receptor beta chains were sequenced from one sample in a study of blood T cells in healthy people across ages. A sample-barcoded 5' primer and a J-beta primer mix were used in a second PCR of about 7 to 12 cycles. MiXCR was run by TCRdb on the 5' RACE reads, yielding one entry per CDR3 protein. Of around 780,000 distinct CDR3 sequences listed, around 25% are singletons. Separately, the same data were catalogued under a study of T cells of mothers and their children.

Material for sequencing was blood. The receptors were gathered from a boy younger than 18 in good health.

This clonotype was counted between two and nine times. CDR3 protein: CAGRDRDYGYTF. CDR3 sequence (DNA): TGTGCCGGCCGGGACAGGGACTATGGCTACACCTTC. This chain links TRBV19 with TRBJ1-2; 9 nucleotides line up with TRBD1. This CDR3 comprises 12 residues. The V and J ends lost 11 bases and 3 bases, in that order; junction bases with no gene match: 4. Per germline, CDR1 LNHDA and CDR2 SQIVND (reference sequence).

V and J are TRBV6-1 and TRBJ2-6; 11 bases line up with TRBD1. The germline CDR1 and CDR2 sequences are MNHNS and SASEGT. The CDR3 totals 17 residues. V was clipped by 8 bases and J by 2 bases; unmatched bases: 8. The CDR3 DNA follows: TGTGCCAGCGCCGGGACAGGGGGGATCCCTGGGGCCAACGTCCTGACTTTC. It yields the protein CASAGTGGIPGANVLTF.

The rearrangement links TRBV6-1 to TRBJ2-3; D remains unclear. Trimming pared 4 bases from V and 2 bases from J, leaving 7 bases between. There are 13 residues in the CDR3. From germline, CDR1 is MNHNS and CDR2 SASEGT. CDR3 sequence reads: CASSVSFTDTQYF. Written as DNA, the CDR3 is TGTGCCAGCAGTGTATCCTTCACAGATACGCAGTATTTT.

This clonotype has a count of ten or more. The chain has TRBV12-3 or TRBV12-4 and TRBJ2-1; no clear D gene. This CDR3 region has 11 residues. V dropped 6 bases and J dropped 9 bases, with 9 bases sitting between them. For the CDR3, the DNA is TGTGCCAGCAGCCCCCGAGGTGAGCAGTTCTTC. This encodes CASSPRGEQFF.

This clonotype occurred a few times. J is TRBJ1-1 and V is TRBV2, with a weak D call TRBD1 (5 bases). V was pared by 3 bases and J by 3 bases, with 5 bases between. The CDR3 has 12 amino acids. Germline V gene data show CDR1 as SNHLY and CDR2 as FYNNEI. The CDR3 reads CASSDRDTEAFF. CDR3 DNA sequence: TGTGCCAGCAGTGACAGGGACACTGAAGCTTTCTTT.

The CDR3 DNA follows: TGTGCCAGCAGTTTCAACCGGGACAGGGGGAACTACGAGCAGTACTTC. This encodes CASSFNRDRGNYEQYF. V is TRBV6-5 and J is TRBJ2-5; TRBD1 aligns across 11 bases. The tail of the sequence fits TRBJ2-7 better, so the J call may be wrong. CDR1 and CDR2 from the germline V gene are MNHEY and SVGAGI. The CDR3 loop spans 16 amino acids.

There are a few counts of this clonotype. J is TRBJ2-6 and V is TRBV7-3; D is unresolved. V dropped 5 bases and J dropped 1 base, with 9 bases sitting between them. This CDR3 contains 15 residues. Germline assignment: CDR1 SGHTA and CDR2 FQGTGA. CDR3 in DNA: TGTGCCAGCAGCCTAAGCCAGTCTGGGGCCAACGTCCTGACTTTC. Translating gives CASSLSQSGANVLTF. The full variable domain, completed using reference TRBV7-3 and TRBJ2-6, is GAGVSQTPSNKVTEKGKYVELRCDPISGHTALYWYRQSLGQGPEFLIYFQGTGAADDSGLPNDRFFAVRPEGSVSTLKIQRTERGDSAVYLCASSLSQSGANVLTFGAGSRLTVL.